This entry lists 29 T cell receptor beta chains sequenced from one sample in a study of shared T cell receptors in the human thymus. The table came from immunoSEQ multiplex PCR; TCRdb's copy has only in-frame clones and leaves some out. The sample lists about 380,000 clones, just under 95% seen once, with approximately 0.02% in the top ten. The material sequenced was thymocytes. These receptor sequences come from a human donor.

The V call is TRBV30, the J call TRBJ1-2; D not certain. Germline-derived CDR1 and CDR2 are GTSNPN and SVGIG (reference sequence). V was trimmed by 2 bases and J by 4 bases, leaving 11 bases between them. This CDR3 contains 13 residues. Here the CDR3 DNA reads TGTGCCTGGAGTTGGGCTGGGAGCTATGGCTACACCTTC. Its translation is CAWSWAGSYGYTF.

This clone appeared a single time. The chain uses TRBV6-5 and TRBJ2-7; D remains ambiguous. Trimming left V 5 bases short and J 3 bases short, with 14 bases between. This CDR3 region has 14 residues. The germline CDR1 and CDR2 sequences are MNHEY and SVGAGI. The CDR3 loop reads CASSEAPSVYEQYF. CDR3 coding DNA: TGTGCCAGCAGTGAGGCTCCCAGTGTCTACGAGCAGTACTTC.

CDR3 sequence: CASSRNYDRRTSYEQYF. The CDR3 DNA reads as TGTGCCAGCAGTCGAAACTACGATCGACGGACCTCCTACGAGCAGTACTTC. This rearrangement joins TRBV27 to TRBJ2-7; D is uncertain. CDR1 and CDR2 (germline): MNHEY, SMNVEV (reference sequence). The length of the CDR3 is 17 residues. Trimming stripped 5 bases from V and 0 bases from J, with 20 bases between.

The rearrangement links TRBV28 to TRBJ2-7; 9 nucleotides line up with TRBD2. Germline V CDR1 and CDR2: MDHEN, SYDVKM. The trim removed 5 bases at V and 1 base at J, leaving 21 bases unmatched. The CDR3 has 20 residues. The CDR3 sequence is CASSQDRDPLPAGGSYEQYF. DNA for the CDR3: TGTGCCAGCAGTCAAGACCGGGACCCTCTACCAGCGGGGGGTTCCTACGAGCAGTACTTC.

The chain links TRBV4-2 to TRBJ1-4; 7 bases match TRBD1. V lost 2 bases to trimming and J lost 0 bases; unmatched junction nucleotides: 15. CDR1 and CDR2 (germline): LGHNA, YNFKEQ. CDR3 length: 20 amino acids. DNA for the CDR3: TGTGCCAGCAGCCAACGACAGGGCGCAGGGAGTAAAGCAACTAATGAAAAACTGTTTTTT. It codes for CASSQRQGAGSKATNEKLFF.

V is TRBV27 and J is TRBJ2-7, with 8 bases lining up with TRBD1. Germline V gene data show CDR1 as MNHEY and CDR2 as SMNVEV (reference sequence). J lost 3 bases, V lost 5 bases, and 9 bases had no gene match. This CDR3 contains 15 residues. CDR3 DNA sequence: TGTGCCAGCAGTGGCCGGGACAGGAGTTACTACGAGCAGTACTTC. Translated: CASSGRDRSYYEQYF.

V usage is TRBV19 and J usage is TRBJ2-2, with 8 bases lining up with TRBD2. Germline CDR1 and CDR2: LNHDA and SQIVND (reference sequence). With 4 bases clipped from V and 7 bases from J, the junction kept 5 bases outside the gene matches. The CDR3 sequence is 14 residues long. CDR3 in DNA: TGTGCCAGTAGTAGGGGGACTAGAGGCGGGGAGCTGTTTTTT. It specifies CASSRGTRGGELFF.

The V call is TRBV19, the J call TRBJ2-2; TRBD2 aligns across 9 bases. The junction had 10 bases not matched to a gene; V was cut back by 0 bases and J by 5 bases. Per the germline V gene, CDR1 is LNHDA and CDR2 is SQIVND (reference sequence). The CDR3 is made up of 18 amino acids. The CDR3 DNA follows: TGTGCCAGTAGTATAGAGCAGGGAGCGGGAGGTGGTACCGGGGAGCTGTTTTTT. It translates to CASSIEQGAGGGTGELFF.

The table lists this clone with a few counts. The rearrangement uses TRBV30 and TRBJ1-1; D gene ambiguous. The CDR3 is 10 amino acids. Germline V gene sequence: CDR1 GTSNPN, CDR2 SVGIG (reference sequence). V dropped 5 bases and J dropped 2 bases, with 3 bases sitting between them. CDR3 in DNA: TGTGCCTGGTTCAACACTGAAGCTTTCTTT. Its translation: CAWFNTEAFF.

V gene TRBV7-9 combines with J gene TRBJ2-1; TRBD2 matches at 15 bases. This CDR3 has 16 residues. V shed 5 bases and J 7 bases; nucleotides not matched to a gene: 6. Per germline, CDR1 SEHNR and CDR2 FQNEAQ (reference sequence). Here the CDR3 reads CASSVTGTSGRNEQFF. CDR3 nucleotide sequence: TGTGCCAGCAGCGTTACAGGGACTAGCGGGAGGAATGAGCAGTTCTTC.

The chain employs TRBV7-9 and TRBJ2-2; D gene ambiguous. The CDR3 contains 19 residues. Trimming cost V 1 base and J 1 base, with 19 bases left between them. Germline V CDR1 and CDR2: SEHNR, FQNEAQ (reference sequence). CDR3: CASSLEAAVQPMNTGELFF. DNA for the CDR3: TGTGCCAGCAGCTTAGAGGCTGCTGTACAACCAATGAACACCGGGGAGCTGTTTTTT.

The J gene is TRBJ2-5, the V gene TRBV7-2; D remains ambiguous. The CDR3 contains 13 residues. V shed 1 base and J shed 8 bases, with 11 bases lying between them. The germline V gene encodes CDR1 SGHTA and CDR2 FQGNSA. The DNA of the CDR3 is TGTGCCAGCAGCTTAGAGATAGGCGCTACCCAGTACTTC. Its translation is CASSLEIGATQYF. The full variable domain, completed using reference TRBV7-2 and TRBJ2-5, is GAGVSQSPSNKVTEKGKDVELRCDPISGHTALYWYRQSLGQGLEFLIYFQGNSAPDKSGLPSDRFSAERTGGSVSTLTIQRTQQEDSAVYLCASSLEIGATQYFGPGTRLLVL.

This clone was detected only once. V usage is TRBV6-6 and J usage is TRBJ2-2, with D possibly matching TRBD2 (7 bases). Trimming took off 6 bases at V and 0 bases at J, with 14 bases between the two ends. In germline, CDR1 is MNHNY, CDR2 SVGAGI (reference sequence). The CDR3 is 16 residues long. Here the CDR3 DNA reads TGTGCCAGCAGCTCCTGGGGGGGGCCGAACACCGGGGAGCTGTTTTTT. Its translation: CASSSWGGPNTGELFF.

This chain uses TRBV27 with TRBJ2-7; 10 bases fit TRBD1. The germline CDR1 and CDR2 sequences are MNHEY and SMNVEV (reference sequence). There are 15 residues in the CDR3. V trimming: 4 bases; J trimming: 5 bases; junction bases outside the gene matches: 8. The CDR3 sequence is CASSWNRDRGNEQYF. The CDR3 DNA reads TGTGCCAGCAGTTGGAACCGGGACAGGGGTAACGAGCAGTACTTC.

This chain links TRBV28 with TRBJ2-5; D may be TRBD1 or TRBD2 (6 bases each). The CDR3 contains 15 residues. The germline V and J ends were trimmed by 2 bases and 3 bases, with 13 bases remaining between them. The germline V gene encodes CDR1 MDHEN and CDR2 SYDVKM. This CDR3 is CASSLIRGGEETQYF. The CDR3, as DNA: TGTGCCAGCAGTTTAATCAGGGGAGGTGAAGAGACCCAGTACTTC.

The chain recombines TRBV4-1 with TRBJ2-5; D is possibly TRBD1 (6 bases). Germline loops: CDR1 MGHRA, CDR2 YSYEKL. The CDR3 loop spans 17 amino acids. Trimming removed 1 base at V and 3 bases at J, with 18 bases between. The CDR3 bases are TGCGCCAGCAGCCAAGTAGATGGACAGTCCTTAAAAGAGACCCAGTACTTC. Its protein product is CASSQVDGQSLKETQYF.

The V and J genes are TRBV19 and TRBJ2-3, with TRBD2 matching 13 bases. Germline CDR1 LNHDA, CDR2 SQIVND (reference sequence). The CDR3 is 15 amino acids. Trimming removed 4 bases from V and 6 bases from J; junction bases left unmatched: 4. The CDR3: CASSSQTSGGDTQYF. CDR3 DNA sequence: TGTGCCAGTAGTAGCCAGACTAGCGGGGGGGATACGCAGTATTTT.

The V and J genes are TRBV27 and TRBJ2-6; 9 nucleotides line up with TRBD1. CDR3 length: 19 amino acids. Germline CDR1 MNHEY, CDR2 SMNVEV (reference sequence). Germline trimming cut 5 bases from V and 0 bases from J; bases unmatched to any gene: 11. The CDR3, as DNA: TGTGCCAGCAGTACTACCAACCGGGACAGGGCCTCTGGGGCCAACGTCCTGACTTTC. Translating gives CASSTTNRDRASGANVLTF.

The rearrangement joins TRBV5-1 to TRBJ2-1, with 8 bases fitting TRBD1. CDR1 SGHRS and CDR2 YFSETQ come from the germline V gene. The CDR3 has 19 residues. The ends lost 2 bases at V and 0 bases at J; junction bases unmatched: 13. Written as DNA, the CDR3 is TGCGCCAGCAGCTTTTCCGGGACAGGATCCTTAAGCTCCTACAATGAGCAGTTCTTC. Its translation is CASSFSGTGSLSSYNEQFF.

V gene TRBV30 combines with J gene TRBJ2-1; D assignment may be TRBD1 or TRBD2 (5 bases each). The germline V gene encodes CDR1 GTSNPN and CDR2 SVGIG (reference sequence). V lost 4 bases to trimming and J lost 0 bases, with 16 bases between them. The length of the CDR3 is 16 residues. CDR3 nucleotides: TGTGCCTGGAACCCCAGAGGGGCTCGCTCCTACAATGAGCAGTTCTTC. It translates to CAWNPRGARSYNEQFF.

The chain links TRBV7-9 to TRBJ2-1; perhaps TRBD2 as D (5 bases). The CDR3 is 16 residues long. Germline V gene sequence: CDR1 SEHNR, CDR2 FQNEAQ (reference sequence). The ends were cut back, 5 bases at V and 7 bases at J, with 21 bases in the middle. The CDR3 nucleotides read TGTGCCAGCAGCCAGCTCGACTACCAGAAGCCTAATGAGCAGTTCTTC. Protein: CASSQLDYQKPNEQFF.

The J gene is TRBJ2-7, the V gene TRBV5-4; no firm D call. The germline V gene encodes CDR1 SGHNT and CDR2 YYREEE (reference sequence). Deletions cut 4 bases from V and 5 bases from J, with 10 bases between. This CDR3 contains 12 residues. DNA for the CDR3: TGTGCCAGCAGCCTGGGTTTCGACGAGCAGTACTTC. Its translation: CASSLGFDEQYF.

CDR3 region: CASSRTGDVCEYF. CDR3 nucleotides: TGTGCCAGCAGCCGAACAGGTGACGTATGCGAGTACTTC. J is TRBJ2-7 and V is TRBV27, with D perhaps matching TRBD1 (5 bases). The V gene lost 6 bases and the J gene lost 11 bases, with 20 bases spanning the gap. The CDR3 is 13 residues long. Per germline, CDR1 MNHEY and CDR2 SMNVEV (reference sequence).

In DNA form, the CDR3 reads TGTGCCAGCAGTGGCTCGACGGTAGGCCAAGAGACCCAGTACTTC. Amino acid sequence: CASSGSTVGQETQYF. The V gene is TRBV6-5, the J gene TRBJ2-5; D unclear. This CDR3 is 15 amino acids long. Per germline, CDR1 MNHEY and CDR2 SVGAGI. V lost 5 bases to trimming and J lost 1 base, with 14 bases between them.

This chain joins TRBV7-9 and TRBJ2-3; D gene unclear. Between the trimmed V and J ends, which lost 6 bases and 1 base, there was a span of 26 bases. Germline V gives CDR1 SEHNR, CDR2 FQNEAQ (reference sequence). The CDR3 loop spans 19 amino acids. The CDR3 reads CASSPKPLQARLGTDTQYF. The CDR3 region has the DNA TGTGCCAGCAGTCCGAAGCCTCTTCAAGCGCGCCTAGGCACAGATACGCAGTATTTT.

This clone was found once. The chain uses TRBV7-6 and TRBJ2-7; 16 nucleotides align to TRBD2. The V segment lost 6 bases and the J segment 6 bases; nucleotides outside the gene matches: 11. The CDR3 consists of 17 residues. From germline, CDR1 is SGHVS and CDR2 FNYEAQ. The CDR3 DNA reads as TGTGCCAGCAGTTCTCCGGGACTAGCGGGAGGGAAAGGCGAGCAGTACTTC. The encoded protein is CASSSPGLAGGKGEQYF.

The chain has TRBV7-8 and TRBJ1-1; a possible D gene is TRBD1 (5 bases). The germline V gene encodes CDR1 SGHVS and CDR2 FQNEAQ. The CDR3 is made up of 15 amino acids. V was shortened by 3 bases and J by 1 base, with 12 bases between the two germline ends. The chain's CDR3 is CASSLKRTRNTEAFF. In DNA, the CDR3 is TGTGCCAGCAGCTTGAAGCGGACAAGGAACACTGAAGCTTTCTTT.

This clone was observed a single time. The chain links TRBV9 to TRBJ2-5, with 8 nucleotides matching TRBD1. V trimming: 5 bases; J trimming: 4 bases; junction bases outside the gene matches: 1. Germline assignment: CDR1 SGDLS and CDR2 YYNGEE. The CDR3 runs to 12 residues. CDR3: CASSGQGETQYF. The CDR3, as DNA: TGTGCCAGCAGTGGACAGGGAGAGACCCAGTACTTC. The full variable domain, rest sourced from reference TRBV9 and TRBJ2-5, is DSGVTQTPKHLITATGQRVTLRCSPRSGDLSVYWYQQSLDQGLQFLIQYYNGEERAKGNILERFSAQQFPDLHSELNLSSLELGDSALYFCASSGQGETQYFGPGTRLLVL.

This chain uses TRBV15 with TRBJ1-3; maybe TRBD1 (5 bases). Trimming removed 2 bases from V and 0 bases from J, with 8 bases in between. Germline V gene data show CDR1 as LNHNV and CDR2 as YYDKDF (reference sequence). The CDR3 is made up of 15 amino acids. The CDR3 region is CATSRNRYSGNTIYF. In DNA form, the CDR3 reads TGTGCCACCAGCAGAAACAGGTACTCTGGAAACACCATATATTTT.